What follows are 21 T cell receptor beta chains derived from one specimen sequenced in a study of blood T cell repertoires in COVID-19. The protocol was immunoSEQ multiplex PCR, while the TCRdb copy is restricted to in-frame clones and leaves out a portion. This sample has about 180,000 clones, with 86% found just once. Specimen: peripheral blood. These receptor sequences come from an older man with active or convalescent COVID-19.

V gene TRBV18 combines with J gene TRBJ1-5; TRBD1 might be the D (6 bases). The CDR3 runs to 16 residues. Trimming stripped 2 bases from V and 3 bases from J, with 14 bases between. Germline values: CDR1 KGHSH, CDR2 LQKENI. The CDR3 protein is CASSPSRGGINQPQHF. The CDR3 DNA follows: TGTGCCAGCTCACCAAGCAGGGGAGGGATCAATCAGCCCCAGCATTTT.

This clone was seen a few times. The rearrangement links TRBV9 to TRBJ2-5; 8 nucleotides match TRBD1. CDR1 SGDLS and CDR2 YYNGEE come from the germline V gene. J was trimmed by 5 bases and V by 5 bases; bases with no gene match: 11. The CDR3 totals 15 residues. The CDR3 spells CASSLGQGFRETQYF. The CDR3 DNA is TGTGCCAGCAGTCTCGGACAGGGCTTTAGGGAGACCCAGTACTTC.

This clone was recorded only once. The chain links TRBV5-1 to TRBJ1-1; D possibly corresponds to TRBD1 (5 bases). Germline V gene sequence: CDR1 SGHRS, CDR2 YFSETQ. The CDR3 loop spans 14 amino acids. V was shortened by 1 base and J by 5 bases, with 12 bases between the two germline ends. The CDR3 coding sequence is TGCGCCAGCAGCTTGTACGGGGGGGAGACTGAAGCTTTCTTT. Its protein is CASSLYGGETEAFF.

Regarding this clone: The same CDR3 is also encoded by other DNA sequences in this sample. Here the CDR3 reads CASSLTSGSSYEQYF. CDR3 in DNA: TGTGCCAGCAGCTTGACTAGCGGGAGCTCCTACGAGCAGTACTTC. V gene TRBV5-4 combines with J gene TRBJ2-7, with TRBD2 matching 11 bases. The junction had 0 bases not matched to a gene; V was cut back by 1 base and J by 0 bases. The CDR3 loop spans 15 amino acids. Looked up from germline, CDR1 is SGHNT and CDR2 is YYREEE (reference sequence).

This clone was counted a single time. This chain links TRBV29-1 with TRBJ1-2, with D possibly TRBD1 on 6 matching bases. Trimming pared 8 bases from V and 8 bases from J, leaving 18 bases between. CDR1 and CDR2 from the germline V gene are SQVTM and ANQGSEA. This CDR3 spans 12 amino acids. The CDR3 region is CSTGTLMRGYTF. CDR3 DNA: TGCAGCACCGGGACATTAATGAGGGGCTACACCTTC. The variable domain in full, completed from reference TRBV29-1 and TRBJ1-2, reads SAVISQKPSRDICQRGTSLTIQCQVDSQVTMMFWYRQQPGQSLTLIATANQGSEATYESGFVIDKFPISRPNLTFSTLTVSNMSPEDSSIYLCSTGTLMRGYTFGSGTRLTVV.

The V call is TRBV6-2 or TRBV6-3, the J call TRBJ1-2; 10 positions agree with TRBD1. The J segment lost 8 bases and the V segment lost 2 bases, leaving 11 bases of the junction unmatched. The germline gives CDR1 MNHEY, CDR2 SVGEGT. The CDR3 totals 16 residues. The CDR3 nucleotides read TGTGCCAGCAGTTACCCGCTCGACAGGGGGCGCGGGGGCTACACCTTC. It yields the protein CASSYPLDRGRGGYTF.

V gene TRBV5-5 combines with J gene TRBJ1-5; possibly TRBD1 for D (6 bases). CDR1 and CDR2 from the germline V gene are SGHKS and YYEKEE (reference sequence). Trimming shortened V by 3 bases and J by 0 bases, and 10 bases separated the two germline ends. The CDR3 loop spans 15 amino acids. The CDR3 DNA follows: TGTGCCAGCAGCTCAACAGGGAATAGCAATCAGCCCCAGCATTTT. Protein product: CASSSTGNSNQPQHF.

The genes are TRBV19 and TRBJ2-1; TRBD2 aligns across 12 bases. The V gene end was trimmed by 0 bases and the J gene end by 9 bases; junction bases not matched to a gene: 12. Germline CDR1 reads LNHDA; CDR2 reads SQIVND (reference sequence). The CDR3 spans 18 residues. As DNA, the CDR3 is TGTGCCAGTAGTATAGATAGCCCCAGACTAGCGGGAGATGGTGAGCAGTTCTTC. It specifies CASSIDSPRLAGDGEQFF.

This chain uses TRBV6-1 with TRBJ1-5; TRBD1 might be the D (6 bases). The CDR3 has 14 residues. Per germline, CDR1 MNHNS and CDR2 SASEGT. With 3 bases removed from V and 5 bases from J, the gap between germline ends came to 11 bases. The CDR3 DNA is TGTGCCAGCAGTGACGGGGGGGGCTATCAGCCCCAGCATTTT. It yields the protein CASSDGGGYQPQHF.

The chain is built from TRBV20-1 and TRBJ1-5; D possibly corresponds to TRBD1 (6 bases). This CDR3 contains 15 residues. CDR1 and CDR2 from the germline V gene are DFQATT and SNEGSKA (reference sequence). Trimming cost V 3 bases and J 0 bases, with 12 bases left between them. CDR3 loop: CSASRDRISNQPQHF. The DNA of the CDR3 is TGCAGTGCTAGTCGCGACAGGATTAGCAATCAGCCCCAGCATTTT.

The chain carries TRBV28 and TRBJ1-5; D ambiguous. Germline V CDR1 and CDR2: MDHEN, SYDVKM. This CDR3 is built from 16 residues. V was shortened by 0 bases and J by 1 base, with 10 bases between the two germline ends. Here the CDR3 reads CASSLWGPGSNQPQHF. The CDR3 region has the DNA TGTGCCAGCAGTTTATGGGGTCCCGGGAGCAATCAGCCCCAGCATTTT.

The chain couples TRBV7-2 to TRBJ1-6, with D perhaps matching TRBD1 (6 bases). Germline lookup yields CDR1 SGHTA and CDR2 FQGNSA. V was clipped by 2 bases and J by 2 bases, with 16 bases between them. The CDR3 totals 18 residues. In nucleotides, the CDR3 is TGTGCCAGCAGCTTATTACCGATAGGGGGGGCCTATAATTCACCCCTCCACTTT. It is translated as CASSLLPIGGAYNSPLHF.

The chain couples TRBV28 to TRBJ2-3; 8 nucleotides line up with TRBD2. This CDR3 spans 14 amino acids. The J segment lost 5 bases and the V segment lost 2 bases, leaving 3 bases of the junction unmatched. Germline V lookup: CDR1 MDHEN, CDR2 SYDVKM. CDR3 DNA: TGTGCCAGCAGTTTAGGCGGGAGGATAGATACGCAGTATTTT. Translated, it gives CASSLGGRIDTQYF.

The chain links TRBV5-1 to TRBJ2-1; D perhaps matches TRBD2 (6 bases). Trimming left V 2 bases short and J 0 bases short, with 18 bases between. The CDR3 sequence is 18 residues long. CDR1 is SGHRS and CDR2 is YFSETQ in the germline V gene. This chain's CDR3 is CASSFKRAGGSSYNEQFF. CDR3 DNA: TGCGCCAGCAGCTTCAAACGTGCTGGGGGGAGCTCCTACAATGAGCAGTTCTTC.

The chain combines TRBV7-8 with TRBJ2-1, with 11 positions matching TRBD2. There are 14 residues in the CDR3. Germline CDR1 reads SGHVS; CDR2 reads FQNEAQ. The trim removed 7 bases at V and 10 bases at J, leaving 9 bases unmatched. The CDR3 nucleotides are TGTGCCAGCACCTCTAGCGGGGGGCACAGGGAGCAGTTCTTC. This translates into CASTSSGGHREQFF.

V gene TRBV6-1 combines with J gene TRBJ2-7; D remains ambiguous. CDR1 and CDR2 (germline): MNHNS, SASEGT. V was trimmed by 1 base and J by 0 bases, leaving 4 bases between them. The CDR3 length is 13 residues. The CDR3 nucleotides are TGTGCCAGCAGTGAAGGTAGCTCCTACGAGCAGTACTTC. This codes for CASSEGSSYEQYF.

CDR3 nucleotides: TGTGCCAGCAGCTTAGGACAGGGGACAGATACGCAGTATTTT. It codes for CASSLGQGTDTQYF. V usage is TRBV7-9 and J usage is TRBJ2-3; 8 bases line up with TRBD1. CDR1 is SEHNR and CDR2 is FQNEAQ in the germline V gene (reference sequence). V lost 1 base and J lost 3; bases outside the gene matches: 0. The CDR3 spans 14 residues.

V and J are TRBV19 and TRBJ2-1; D gene ambiguous. Per the germline V gene, CDR1 is LNHDA and CDR2 is SQIVND (reference sequence). The CDR3 runs 13 residues. Trimming cost V 7 bases and J 3 bases, with 10 bases left between them. CDR3 region: CASKERNYNEQFF. The DNA for the CDR3 is TGTGCCAGTAAGGAGCGCAACTACAATGAGCAGTTCTTC.

The chain recombines TRBV3-1 (or the pseudogene TRBV3-2) with TRBJ1-1; D is unresolved. The germline V gene has CDR1 LGHDT and CDR2 YNNKEL (reference sequence). V was pared by 4 bases and J by 0 bases, with 9 bases between. This CDR3 is built from 14 residues. In nucleotides, the CDR3 is TGTGCCAGCAGCCCCCGCGCGGTGAACACTGAAGCTTTCTTT. Translated: CASSPRAVNTEAFF.

This chain connects TRBV7-9 to TRBJ2-5, with D uncertain. V was cut by 1 base and J by 1 base, with 10 bases left in between. The CDR3 sequence is 15 residues long. Germline CDR1 reads SEHNR; CDR2 reads FQNEAQ (reference sequence). The DNA of the CDR3 is TGTGCCAGCAGCTTAGGCAGGAAGCTCCAAGAGACCCAGTACTTC. Its protein is CASSLGRKLQETQYF.

The J gene is TRBJ1-1, the V gene TRBV19; a possible D gene is TRBD1 (5 bases). The germline V gene encodes CDR1 LNHDA and CDR2 SQIVND (reference sequence). The CDR3 is 13 amino acids. V lost 8 bases and J lost 8, with 18 bases in between. CDR3 nucleotide sequence: TGTGCCAGTCGGCCTGGGCGCGGGGCCGAAGCTTTCTTT. This sequence encodes CASRPGRGAEAFF.